The 20 T cell receptor beta chains reported below all come from one sample, sequenced in a study of identical twins. TCRdb ran MiXCR on the 5' RACE reads and lists one entry per CDR3 protein. This sample has some 690,000 distinct CDR3 sequences, with about 20% found just once. These same records also appear under a second study, on T cells expressing NK-cell markers.

The sequencing input was PBMCs. The receptors come from a woman aged 18-29 years in good health.

The chain is built from TRBV7-2 and TRBJ2-3, with D perhaps matching TRBD1 (6 bases). The length of the CDR3 is 16 residues. Per germline, CDR1 SGHTA and CDR2 FQGNSA. Trimming cost V 6 bases and J 1 base, with 17 bases left between them. CDR3 in DNA: TGTGCCAGCAGTTTTCGTAACAGGGCCCGCACAGATACGCAGTATTTT. Its protein is CASSFRNRARTDTQYF.

The sample holds a few counts of this clonotype. V is TRBV11-3 and J is TRBJ1-6; D uncertain. Germline CDR1 reads SGHNT; CDR2 reads YENEEA. Trimming removed 5 bases from V and 6 bases from J, with 11 bases in between. CDR3 size: 14 residues. Here the CDR3 DNA reads TGTGCCAGCAGCGAACGCCAGTCTAATTCACCCCTCCACTTT. It yields the protein CASSERQSNSPLHF.

This clonotype was observed a few times. V gene TRBV7-9 combines with J gene TRBJ2-1; the D gene is possibly TRBD2 (5 bases). CDR3 length: 13 amino acids. In germline, CDR1 is SEHNR, CDR2 FQNEAQ (reference sequence). With 8 bases removed from V and 8 bases from J, the gap between germline ends came to 16 bases. CDR3: CASEGGGSDEQFF. The CDR3 DNA is TGTGCCAGCGAGGGTGGCGGCTCTGATGAGCAGTTCTTC.

V is TRBV12-3 or TRBV12-4 and J is TRBJ2-7; D unresolved. The V end was cut by 8 bases, the J end by 6 bases, with 14 bases between. The CDR3 consists of 12 residues. CDR3 sequence (DNA): TGTGCCAGCGGCCGTGGTCTCACCGAGCAGTACTTC. Translating gives CASGRGLTEQYF.

In this sample, this clonotype turned up a few times. The chain recombines TRBV10-3 with TRBJ2-3; D unclear. The CDR3 totals 12 residues. The V gene lost 11 bases and the J gene lost 1 base, with 10 bases spanning the gap. Germline CDR1 is ENHRY and CDR2 is SYGVKD. CDR3 nucleotide sequence: TGTGCCCTCGGTCAGGGCACAGATACGCAGTATTTT. As protein: CALGQGTDTQYF.

Only a few counts were recorded for this clonotype. The chain recombines TRBV7-9 with TRBJ2-5, with TRBD2 matching 8 bases. CDR1 and CDR2 (germline): SEHNR, FQNEAQ (reference sequence). With 6 bases clipped from V and 5 bases from J, the junction kept 11 bases outside the gene matches. The CDR3 loop spans 15 amino acids. For the CDR3, the DNA is TGTGCCAGCAGTTATAGCGGGGATCCTTCTGAGACCCAGTACTTC. This translates into CASSYSGDPSETQYF.

This chain uses TRBV20-1 with TRBJ2-3; TRBD1 might be the D (5 bases). CDR3 length equals 14 residues. Trimming stripped 3 bases from V and 5 bases from J, with 15 bases between. CDR1 DFQATT and CDR2 SNEGSKA come from the germline V gene (reference sequence). CDR3 region: CSARHSNQGDTQYF. The CDR3 nucleotides are TGCAGTGCTAGGCACTCAAATCAGGGAGATACGCAGTATTTT.

The sample holds one count of this clonotype. V is TRBV3-1 and J is TRBJ2-1, with D possibly being TRBD1 (6 bases). The CDR3 spans 15 residues. The germline V gene has CDR1 LGHDT and CDR2 YNNKEL (reference sequence). Deletions cut 4 bases from V and 6 bases from J, with 16 bases between. The chain's CDR3 is CASSRPGHRRNEQFF. The CDR3 region has the DNA TGTGCCAGCAGCCGCCCGGGACATCGACGCAATGAGCAGTTCTTC.

This clonotype has more than one count but fewer than ten. The chain recombines TRBV20-1 with TRBJ2-1, with TRBD2 identical over 8 bases. The junction had 6 bases not matched to a gene; V was cut back by 0 bases and J by 2 bases. CDR3 size: 16 residues. CDR1 DFQATT and CDR2 SNEGSKA come from the germline V gene (reference sequence). The CDR3 DNA is TGCAGTGCTAGAGATCGGGAGGGAAGCCCCTACAATGAGCAGTTCTTC. It yields the protein CSARDREGSPYNEQFF.

The count of this clonotype is one. The chain carries TRBV5-1 and TRBJ2-5, with 7 bases identical to TRBD1. The CDR3 sequence is 15 residues long. With V trimmed by 7 bases and J by 2 bases, 11 bases remained unmatched. The germline gives CDR1 SGHRS, CDR2 YFSETQ. The CDR3 DNA follows: TGCGCCAGCGCGCGACAGGGAACCGTACAAGAGACCCAGTACTTC. It encodes CASARQGTVQETQYF. The full variable domain, its missing parts supplied by reference TRBV5-1 and TRBJ2-5, is KAGVTQTPRYLIKTRGQQVTLSCSPISGHRSVSWYQQTPGQGLQFLFEYFSETQRNKGNFPGRFSGRQFSNSRSEMNVSTLELGDSALYLCASARQGTVQETQYFGPGTRLLVL.

In DNA form, the CDR3 reads TGTGCCAGCAGTTCCCCTCTGACTACGCGAACGCAGTATTTT. This sequence encodes CASSSPLTTRTQYF. V usage is TRBV27 and J usage is TRBJ2-3; the D gene is possibly TRBD2 (5 bases). CDR1 and CDR2 from the germline V gene are MNHEY and SMNVEV (reference sequence). V dropped 4 bases and J dropped 9 bases, with 17 bases sitting between them. This CDR3 has 14 residues.

This clonotype has a handful of counts. The V gene is TRBV12-3 or TRBV12-4, the J gene TRBJ2-1, with 10 nucleotides matching TRBD2. With 7 bases clipped from V and 9 bases from J, the junction kept 9 bases outside the gene matches. This CDR3 is built from 14 residues. The CDR3 reads CASNLAGGLGEQFF. In nucleotides, the CDR3 is TGTGCCAGCAACTTAGCGGGAGGCCTTGGTGAGCAGTTCTTC.

In its sample, this clonotype was seen a few times. The gene calls are TRBV27 and TRBJ2-1, with D uncertain. The CDR3 has 16 amino acids. Trimming stripped 0 bases from V and 7 bases from J, with 16 bases between. CDR1 MNHEY and CDR2 SMNVEV come from the germline V gene (reference sequence). The CDR3 DNA is TGTGCCAGCAGTTTATCGGGTTCGGGCTATCGGAATGAGCAGTTCTTC. Protein product: CASSLSGSGYRNEQFF.

This clonotype was seen more than once but under ten times. The chain is built from TRBV29-1 and TRBJ2-3; D tentatively reads TRBD1 or TRBD2 (5 bases each). The CDR3 covers 14 residues. Germline lookup yields CDR1 SQVTM and CDR2 ANQGSEA. Trimming stripped 4 bases from V and 0 bases from J, with 11 bases between. For the CDR3, the DNA is TGCAGCGTTGGTGAAGGGACCAGCACAGATACGCAGTATTTT. Translated, it gives CSVGEGTSTDTQYF.

This chain joins TRBV29-1 and TRBJ2-5; 7 bases agree with TRBD2. From germline, CDR1 is SQVTM and CDR2 ANQGSEA. The CDR3 runs to 13 residues. Trimming took 7 bases from V and 0 from J; bases not matched to a gene: 5. The CDR3 region is CSGGLGNQETQYF. In nucleotides, the CDR3 is TGCAGCGGAGGACTAGGGAACCAAGAGACCCAGTACTTC.

CDR3 residues: CASSIASSGANVLTF. The CDR3 nucleotides read TGTGCCAGTAGTATCGCGTCCTCTGGGGCCAACGTCCTGACTTTC. J is TRBJ2-6 and V is TRBV19, with D unclear. V lost 3 bases, J lost 0 bases, and 6 bases lay in between. From germline, CDR1 is LNHDA and CDR2 SQIVND (reference sequence). CDR3 length equals 15 residues.

This clonotype was seen repeatedly, ten times or more. This chain uses TRBV4-3 with TRBJ1-2; possible D gene TRBD1, 6 bases. V shed 6 bases and J shed 3 bases, with 14 bases lying between them. CDR1 and CDR2 (germline): LGHNA, YSLEER. The CDR3 is 14 amino acids. The CDR3: CASSRKDSDYGYTF. For the CDR3, the DNA is TGCGCCAGCAGTCGAAAGGACAGCGACTATGGCTACACCTTC.

V gene TRBV5-1 combines with J gene TRBJ2-7; D may be TRBD1 (5 bases). CDR1 and CDR2 from the germline V gene are SGHRS and YFSETQ. CDR3 length: 16 residues. V dropped 6 bases and J dropped 0 bases, with 19 bases sitting between them. The CDR3 here is CASTLGIHRNSYEQYF. The CDR3 nucleotides are TGCGCCAGCACCCTTGGTATTCACAGGAACTCCTACGAGCAGTACTTC.

There are a few counts of this clonotype. This chain links TRBV20-1 with TRBJ1-2; D is unclear. This CDR3 region has 13 residues. Germline V gene data show CDR1 as DFQATT and CDR2 as SNEGSKA (reference sequence). Trimming removed 0 bases at V and 1 base at J, with 6 bases between. The CDR3: CSARDQNNYGYTF. CDR3 nucleotide sequence: TGCAGTGCTAGAGACCAAAATAACTATGGCTACACCTTC.

This clonotype was found many times. The chain has TRBV25-1 and TRBJ2-1; D unresolved. Germline-derived CDR1 and CDR2 are MGHDK and SYGVNS. V lost 3 bases and J lost 4, with 4 bases in between. The CDR3 spans 12 residues. This CDR3 reads CASSEQYNEQFF. In DNA, the CDR3 is TGTGCCAGCAGTGAGCAGTACAATGAGCAGTTCTTC. Using reference TRBV25-1 and TRBJ2-1 for the parts outside the CDR3, the full variable domain is EADIYQTPRYLVIGTGKKITLECSQTMGHDKMYWYQQDPGMELHLIHYSYGVNSTEKGDLSSESTVSRIRTEHFPLTLESARPSHTSQYLCASSEQYNEQFFGPGTRLTVL.